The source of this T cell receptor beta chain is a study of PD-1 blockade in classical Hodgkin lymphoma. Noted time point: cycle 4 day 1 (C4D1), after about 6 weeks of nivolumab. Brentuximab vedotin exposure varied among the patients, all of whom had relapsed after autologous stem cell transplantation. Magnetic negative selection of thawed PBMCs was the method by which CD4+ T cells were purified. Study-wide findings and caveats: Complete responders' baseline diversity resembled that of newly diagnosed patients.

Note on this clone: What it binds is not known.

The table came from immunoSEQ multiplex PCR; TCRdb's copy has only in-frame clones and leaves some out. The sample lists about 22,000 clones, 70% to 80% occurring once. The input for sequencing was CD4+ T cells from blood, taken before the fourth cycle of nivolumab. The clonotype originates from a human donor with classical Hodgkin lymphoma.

The DNA of the CDR3 is TGTGCCAGCAGCTTGTATGCTCTGGACTACAATGAGCAGTTCTTC. Translated, it gives CASSLYALDYNEQFF. This sequence joins TRBV5-6 and TRBJ2-1; D ambiguous. In germline, CDR1 is SGHDT, CDR2 YYEEEE. V lost 1 base and J 3 bases, leaving 11 bases between the germline ends. This CDR3 comprises 15 residues.